Presented here are 4 T cell receptor beta chains from one specimen sequenced in a study of T cell changes during pregnancy in multiple sclerosis. The data were produced by immunoSEQ multiplex PCR, yet TCRdb's version contains in-frame clones alone and is incomplete. Of approximately 38,000 clones listed, less than 95% were seen once; the top ten hold about 1.7%. This specimen consisted of peripheral blood, obtained in the third trimester of pregnancy. These receptors were obtained from a female donor with multiple sclerosis, enrolled in a pregnancy study.

The genes are TRBV7-9 and TRBJ1-4; 11 nucleotides line up with TRBD1. This CDR3 is 16 amino acids long. Unmatched junction bases numbered 5, after V lost 5 bases and J lost 3 bases. From germline, CDR1 is SEHNR and CDR2 FQNEAQ (reference sequence). The CDR3 sequence: CASSRGQGVSNEKLFF. The CDR3 region has the DNA TGTGCCAGCAGCCGGGGACAGGGGGTCTCTAATGAAAAACTGTTTTTT.

V is TRBV11-3 and J is TRBJ2-3; 15 bases line up with TRBD2. With 3 bases clipped from V and 2 bases from J, the junction kept 3 bases outside the gene matches. Germline CDR1 reads SGHNT; CDR2 reads YENEEA. The CDR3 runs to 17 residues. CDR3 DNA sequence: TGTGCCAGCAGCTTTGGACTAGCGGGGGGGGTCACAGATACGCAGTATTTT. Translation gives CASSFGLAGGVTDTQYF.

The chain links TRBV5-4 to TRBJ1-1; 9 positions agree with TRBD1. There are 14 residues in the CDR3. The germline V gene encodes CDR1 SGHNT and CDR2 YYREEE (reference sequence). Trimming at V came to 4 bases and at J to 5 bases, leaving 6 bases not matched to a gene. The CDR3 reads CASSPGDRVTEAFF. Written as DNA, the CDR3 is TGTGCCAGCAGCCCCGGGGACAGGGTGACTGAAGCTTTCTTT.

CDR3 DNA: TGTGCCAGCAGTTTCGTTCCAGCCTACAATGAGCAGTTCTTC. Translating gives CASSFVPAYNEQFF. V gene TRBV28 combines with J gene TRBJ2-1; D is ambiguous. The ends were cut back, 3 bases at V and 2 bases at J, with 8 bases in the middle. The CDR3 is 14 residues long. Germline V gene lookup returns CDR1 MDHEN and CDR2 SYDVKM.